This entry concerns a single T cell receptor beta chain. The data are from a study of blood T cell repertoires in COVID-19. The CDR3 has 15 residues. Per germline, CDR1 LGHDT and CDR2 YNNKEL (reference sequence). V lost 3 bases and J lost 5; bases outside the gene matches: 9. Some clones are missing from TCRdb's copy, which holds only in-frame ones; the method was immunoSEQ multiplex PCR. The table includes about 81,000 clones, around 85% detected once. The sequence was collected from a woman aged 70-85 years with acute or convalescent COVID-19. The chain combines TRBV3-1 (or the pseudogene TRBV3-2) with TRBJ2-5; 7 positions match TRBD2. The sample was peripheral blood. CDR3 bases: TGTGCCAGCAGCCAGGGAGGGCGAGGGTTGGAGACCCAGTACTTC. This sequence encodes CASSQGGRGLETQYF.